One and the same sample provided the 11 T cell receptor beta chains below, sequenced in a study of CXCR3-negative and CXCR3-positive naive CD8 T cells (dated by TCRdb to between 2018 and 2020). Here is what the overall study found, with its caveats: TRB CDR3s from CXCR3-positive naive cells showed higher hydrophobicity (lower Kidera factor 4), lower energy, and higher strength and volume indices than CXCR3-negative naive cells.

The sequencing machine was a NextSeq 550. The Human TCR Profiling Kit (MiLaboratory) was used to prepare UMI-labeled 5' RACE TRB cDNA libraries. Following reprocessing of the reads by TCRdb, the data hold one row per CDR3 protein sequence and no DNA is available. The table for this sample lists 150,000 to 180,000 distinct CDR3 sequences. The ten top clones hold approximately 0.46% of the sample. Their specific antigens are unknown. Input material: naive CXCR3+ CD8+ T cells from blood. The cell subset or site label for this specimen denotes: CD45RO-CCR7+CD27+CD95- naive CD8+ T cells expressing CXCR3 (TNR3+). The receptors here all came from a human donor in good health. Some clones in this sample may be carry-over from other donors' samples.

The chain's CDR3 is CASSLVPGLTYEQYF. V usage is TRBV5-1 and J usage is TRBJ2-7; as DNA is missing, the TRBD2 call by TCRdb cannot be tested. CDR1 and CDR2 (germline): SGHRS, YFSETQ. CDR3 length: 15 amino acids.

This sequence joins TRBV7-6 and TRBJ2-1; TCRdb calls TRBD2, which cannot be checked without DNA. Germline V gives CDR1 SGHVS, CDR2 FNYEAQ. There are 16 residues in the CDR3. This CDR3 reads CASSPTSGRSGNEQFF.

The CDR3 is CASSYPGRPGSYEQYF. J is TRBJ2-7 and V is TRBV12-3 or TRBV12-4; the D call from TCRdb, TRBD1, cannot be confirmed without DNA. The CDR3 covers 16 residues.

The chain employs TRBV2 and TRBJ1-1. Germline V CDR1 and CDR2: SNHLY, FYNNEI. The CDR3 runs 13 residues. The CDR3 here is CASNRVLDTEAFF. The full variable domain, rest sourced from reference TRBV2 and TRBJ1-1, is EPEVTQTPSHQVTQMGQEVILRCVPISNHLYFYWYRQILGQKVEFLVSFYNNEISEKSEIFDDQFSVERPDGSNFTLKIRSTKLEDSAMYFCASNRVLDTEAFFGQGTRLTVV.

The CDR3 loop reads CASSQDELNGYTF. The rearrangement joins TRBV4-3 to TRBJ1-2. CDR1 and CDR2 from the germline V gene are LGHNA and YSLEER. The CDR3 is made up of 13 amino acids.

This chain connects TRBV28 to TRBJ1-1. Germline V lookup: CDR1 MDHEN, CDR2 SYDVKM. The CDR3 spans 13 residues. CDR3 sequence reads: CASRWGPATEAFF.

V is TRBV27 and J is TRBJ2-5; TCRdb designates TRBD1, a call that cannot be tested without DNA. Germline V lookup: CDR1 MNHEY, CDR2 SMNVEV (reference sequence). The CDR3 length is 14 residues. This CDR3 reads CASSSERGRKTQYF.

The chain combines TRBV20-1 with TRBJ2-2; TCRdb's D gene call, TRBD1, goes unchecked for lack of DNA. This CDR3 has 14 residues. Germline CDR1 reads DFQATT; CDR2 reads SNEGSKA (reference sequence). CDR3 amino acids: CRARRTGDSGELFF.

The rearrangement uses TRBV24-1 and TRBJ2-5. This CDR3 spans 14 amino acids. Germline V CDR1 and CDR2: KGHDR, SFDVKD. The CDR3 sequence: CATSDDDGGETQYF.

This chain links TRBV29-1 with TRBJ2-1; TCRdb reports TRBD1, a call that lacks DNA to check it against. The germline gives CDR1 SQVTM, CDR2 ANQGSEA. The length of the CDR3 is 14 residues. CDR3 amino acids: CSVPPTGGGNEQFF.

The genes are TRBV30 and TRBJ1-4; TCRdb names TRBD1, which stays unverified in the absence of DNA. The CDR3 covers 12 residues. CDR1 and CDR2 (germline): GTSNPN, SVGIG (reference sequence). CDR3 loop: CAWSEDSEKLFF.